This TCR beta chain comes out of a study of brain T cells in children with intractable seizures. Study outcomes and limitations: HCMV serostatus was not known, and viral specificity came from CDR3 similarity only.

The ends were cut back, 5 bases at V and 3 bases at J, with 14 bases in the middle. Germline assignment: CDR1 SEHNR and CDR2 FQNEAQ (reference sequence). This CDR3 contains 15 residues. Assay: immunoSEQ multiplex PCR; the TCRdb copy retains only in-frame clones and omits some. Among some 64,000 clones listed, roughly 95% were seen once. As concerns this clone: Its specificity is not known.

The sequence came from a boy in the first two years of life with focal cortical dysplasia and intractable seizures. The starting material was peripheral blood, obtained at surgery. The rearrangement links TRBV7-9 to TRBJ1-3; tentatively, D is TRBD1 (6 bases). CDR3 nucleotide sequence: TGTGCCAGCAGCCGTAATCACAGGGATGGAAACACCATATATTTT. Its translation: CASSRNHRDGNTIYF.